Sequencing of this T cell receptor beta chain was carried out in a study of T cell responses to AZD1222 COVID-19 vaccine. Across the whole study: Pooling of second doses given at about 4 or about 12 weeks was done.

Germline V CDR1 and CDR2: MNHEY, SVGAGI. The ends were cut back, 0 bases at V and 1 base at J, with 10 bases in the middle. The CDR3 covers 15 residues. Study-level results: Spike-specific TCR breadth and depth were elevated following two AZD1222 doses.

This clone was found once. Its antigen is not identified. Libraries were prepared by immunoSEQ multiplex PCR; TCRdb keeps only in-frame clonotypes and omits some of them. The sample lists around 100,000 clones, 92% occurring once. The V and J genes are TRBV6-5 and TRBJ2-7; D is tentatively TRBD1 or TRBD2 (5 bases each). This TCR came from an adult in good health. The sample consisted of peripheral blood, taken on day 0 of AZD1222 vaccination. The CDR3 bases are TGTGCCAGCAGTTACTCTACCGGGGCTTCCTACGAGCAGTACTTC. Residues: CASSYSTGASYEQYF.